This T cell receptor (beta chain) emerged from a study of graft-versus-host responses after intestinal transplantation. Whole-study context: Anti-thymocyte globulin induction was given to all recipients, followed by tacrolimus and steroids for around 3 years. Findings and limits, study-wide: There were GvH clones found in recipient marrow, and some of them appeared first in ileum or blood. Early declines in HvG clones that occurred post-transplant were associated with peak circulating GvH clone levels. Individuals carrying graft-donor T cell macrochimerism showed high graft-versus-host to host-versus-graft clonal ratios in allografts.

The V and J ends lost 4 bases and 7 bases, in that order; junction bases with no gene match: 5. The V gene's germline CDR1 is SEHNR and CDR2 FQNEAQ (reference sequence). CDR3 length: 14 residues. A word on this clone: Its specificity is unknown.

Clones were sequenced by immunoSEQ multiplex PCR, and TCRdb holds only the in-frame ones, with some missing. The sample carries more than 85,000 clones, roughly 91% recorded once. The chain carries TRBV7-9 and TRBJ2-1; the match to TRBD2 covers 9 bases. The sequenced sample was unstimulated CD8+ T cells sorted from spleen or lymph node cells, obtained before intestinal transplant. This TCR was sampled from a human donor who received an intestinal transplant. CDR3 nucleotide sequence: TGTGCCAGCAGCTCTGGACTAGCGCAAAATGAGCAGTTCTTC. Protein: CASSSGLAQNEQFF.